The 25 T cell receptor beta chains below come from one sample, sequenced in a study of T-cell reconstitution after alpha-beta-depleted transplantation in children. Unique molecular identifiers featured in how the TCRbeta library was prepared. TCRdb reprocessed the PCR reads via MiXCR and lists one record per CDR3 protein. The data hold hundreds of thousands of distinct CDR3 sequences, with around 15% observed a single time. Sequencing used PBMCs, mostly from graft donor cells, obtained 360 days after TCRalphabeta/CD19-depleted stem cell transplant. The receptors here all came from a boy younger than two who had a stem cell transplant for Wiskott-Aldrich syndrome, so the T cells may come from the graft donor.

The rearrangement joins TRBV28 to TRBJ1-6, with a weak D call TRBD1 (5 bases). Deletions cut 6 bases from V and 5 bases from J, with 14 bases between. The CDR3 is 15 amino acids. Germline V lookup: CDR1 MDHEN, CDR2 SYDVKM. The CDR3 DNA is TGTGCCAGCAGATTCCCCGGGACCCATAATTCACCCCTCCACTTT. Protein: CASRFPGTHNSPLHF. The complete variable domain, with remaining parts taken from reference TRBV28 and TRBJ1-6, reads DVKVTQSSRYLVKRTGEKVFLECVQDMDHENMFWYRQDPGLGLRLIYFSYDVKMKEKGDIPEGYSVSREKKERFSLILESASTNQTSMYLCASRFPGTHNSPLHFGNGTRLTVT.

This clonotype appeared a few times. This sequence joins TRBV11-2 and TRBJ2-3, with TRBD2 matching 10 bases. Trimming cost V 4 bases and J 2 bases; bases outside gene matches: 12. CDR3 size: 18 residues. Per germline, CDR1 SGHAT and CDR2 FQNNGV. The CDR3 here is CASSSTFQAGGSTDTQYF. CDR3 sequence (DNA): TGTGCCAGCAGCTCGACCTTTCAAGCGGGAGGGTCCACAGATACGCAGTATTTT.

The table lists this clonotype with a few counts. The chain carries TRBV27 and TRBJ2-3, with D unclear. The CDR3 runs 14 residues. Germline lookup yields CDR1 MNHEY and CDR2 SMNVEV (reference sequence). V shed 3 bases and J shed 1 base, with 8 bases lying between them. Here the CDR3 reads CASSFLKRTDTQYF. DNA for the CDR3: TGTGCCAGCAGTTTCTTAAAACGCACAGATACGCAGTATTTT.

The V gene is TRBV5-1, the J gene TRBJ2-5, with D hard to call. The CDR3 length is 15 residues. CDR1 SGHRS and CDR2 YFSETQ come from the germline V gene. V lost 0 bases and J 5 bases, leaving 14 bases between the germline ends. CDR3 DNA sequence: TGCGCCAGCAGCTTGGCCGATTTACGGCGGGAGACCCAGTACTTC. This gives the protein CASSLADLRRETQYF. The variable domain in full, with the rest retrieved from reference TRBV5-1 and TRBJ2-5, is KAGVTQTPRYLIKTRGQQVTLSCSPISGHRSVSWYQQTPGQGLQFLFEYFSETQRNKGNFPGRFSGRQFSNSRSEMNVSTLELGDSALYLCASSLADLRRETQYFGPGTRLLVL.

This clonotype occurred many times. The chain couples TRBV5-1 to TRBJ2-5, with D unresolved. Germline CDR1 reads SGHRS; CDR2 reads YFSETQ. CDR3 length: 14 residues. V was clipped by 1 base and J by 2 bases, with 9 bases between them. The CDR3 spells CASSLLGQQETQYF. The CDR3 DNA reads TGCGCCAGCAGCTTGTTAGGCCAGCAAGAGACCCAGTACTTC.

This CDR3 reads CASRGTSGGSTDTQYF. The CDR3 region has the DNA TGTGCCAGCAGGGGTACTAGCGGAGGGAGCACAGATACGCAGTATTTT. V usage is TRBV7-9 and J usage is TRBJ2-3; 8 bases map to TRBD2. Losses at the gene ends were 6 bases for V and 0 bases for J; bases not matched to a gene: 8. This CDR3 is built from 16 residues. The germline V gene encodes CDR1 SEHNR and CDR2 FQNEAQ (reference sequence). Based on the CDR3 plus reference TRBV7-9 and TRBJ2-3, the full variable domain is DTGVSQNPRHKITKRGQNVTFRCDPISEHNRLYWYRQTLGQGPEFLTYFQNEAQLEKSRLLSDRFSAERPKGSFSTLEIQRTEQGDSAMYLCASRGTSGGSTDTQYFGPGTRLTVL.

This clonotype was observed at least ten times. This chain uses TRBV19 with TRBJ1-2, with 10 bases that match TRBD1. J lost 6 bases, V lost 6 bases, and 13 bases had no gene match. The CDR3 totals 16 residues. Germline assignment: CDR1 LNHDA and CDR2 SQIVND (reference sequence). CDR3 DNA: TGTGCCAGTAGAAACCCGGGACAGGGGAGAAGAGATGGCTACACCTTC. It is translated as CASRNPGQGRRDGYTF.

This clonotype was counted ten times or more. For the CDR3, the DNA is TGTGCCAGCCAAAAGGGGGCAAATGAAAAACTGTTTTTT. Residues: CASQKGANEKLFF. The chain has TRBV7-9 and TRBJ1-4; 7 nucleotides align to TRBD1. Germline lookup yields CDR1 SEHNR and CDR2 FQNEAQ (reference sequence). This CDR3 spans 13 amino acids. The V and J ends lost 8 bases and 5 bases, in that order; junction bases with no gene match: 5. Filled out from reference TRBV7-9 and TRBJ1-4, the complete variable domain reads DTGVSQNPRHKITKRGQNVTFRCDPISEHNRLYWYRQTLGQGPEFLTYFQNEAQLEKSRLLSDRFSAERPKGSFSTLEIQRTEQGDSAMYLCASQKGANEKLFFGSGTQLSVL.

V usage is TRBV29-1 and J usage is TRBJ2-5; 10 bases are a match to TRBD1. V was clipped by 5 bases and J by 4 bases; unmatched bases: 13. The germline CDR1 and CDR2 sequences are SQVTM and ANQGSEA. The CDR3 has 16 amino acids. In DNA form, the CDR3 reads TGCAGCGTTATAAGGACAGGGGGTTCCCTTGGAGAGACCCAGTACTTC. Protein sequence: CSVIRTGGSLGETQYF.

The chain joins TRBV18 to TRBJ1-3; D is ambiguous. The CDR3 runs 14 residues. Germline V gives CDR1 KGHSH, CDR2 LQKENI. V gave up 2 bases and J gave up 4 bases, with 9 bases separating them. The CDR3 sequence is CASSPGEWGNTIYF. Written as DNA, the CDR3 is TGTGCCAGCTCACCAGGAGAATGGGGAAACACCATATATTTT.

The chain links TRBV24-1 to TRBJ2-1; 7 bases are shared with TRBD2. Losses at the gene ends were 9 bases for V and 6 bases for J; bases not matched to a gene: 13. The CDR3 has 15 amino acids. The germline V gene has CDR1 KGHDR and CDR2 SFDVKD. CDR3 bases: TGTGCCACCGGGACGGGGGAGGGCCTCATCAATGAGCAGTTCTTC. Protein: CATGTGEGLINEQFF.

The rearrangement uses TRBV19 and TRBJ2-5; possible D gene TRBD2, 5 bases. The CDR3 totals 12 residues. Trimming cost V 7 bases and J 7 bases, with 13 bases left between them. The germline gives CDR1 LNHDA, CDR2 SQIVND (reference sequence). The CDR3 DNA reads as TGTGCCAGTAACAAGGTCGGAGGGACCCAGTACTTC. Translated, it gives CASNKVGGTQYF. Drawing the rest from reference TRBV19 and TRBJ2-5, the complete variable domain is DGGITQSPKYLFRKEGQNVTLSCEQNLNHDAMYWYRQDPGQGLRLIYYSQIVNDFQKGDIAEGYSVSREKKESFPLTVTSAQKNPTAFYLCASNKVGGTQYFGPGTRLLVL.

This clonotype occurred a few times. The chain couples TRBV7-9 to TRBJ2-4; 9 bases are shared with TRBD2. Germline CDR1 and CDR2: SEHNR and FQNEAQ (reference sequence). The CDR3 runs to 17 residues. V dropped 1 base and J dropped 3; count of bases not matched to a gene: 7. The CDR3 coding sequence is TGTGCCAGCAGCTTAGGAGGCGGGGGGGTCCTCAAAAACATTCAGTACTTC. This codes for CASSLGGGGVLKNIQYF.

The V and J genes are TRBV5-1 and TRBJ1-6; possibly TRBD1 for D (6 bases). V was shortened by 4 bases and J by 9 bases, with 14 bases between the two germline ends. The CDR3 has 14 amino acids. Per germline, CDR1 SGHRS and CDR2 YFSETQ. CDR3 in amino acids: CASSPYRVGSPLHF. The CDR3 bases are TGCGCCAGCAGCCCTTACAGGGTCGGTTCACCCCTCCACTTT.

This clonotype was picked up a small number of times. The chain joins TRBV20-1 to TRBJ2-1; TRBD2 matches at 9 bases. The CDR3 has 17 residues. Germline lookup yields CDR1 DFQATT and CDR2 SNEGSKA (reference sequence). The ends lost 3 bases at V and 1 base at J; junction bases unmatched: 10. Here the CDR3 DNA reads TGCAGTGCTAGCCCGCAGCGGGAGGCCATTTCCTACAATGAGCAGTTCTTC. It yields the protein CSASPQREAISYNEQFF.

This clonotype came up a few times. V gene TRBV30 combines with J gene TRBJ2-2; no clear D. Deletions cut 1 base from V and 8 bases from J, with 17 bases between. The germline V gene has CDR1 GTSNPN and CDR2 SVGIG (reference sequence). The CDR3 length is 15 residues. DNA of the CDR3: TGTGCCTGGAGTGCAGGCGTCCTGCCCCCTGGGGAGCTGTTTTTT. This sequence encodes CAWSAGVLPPGELFF.

This clonotype was counted between two and nine times. The chain has TRBV10-3 and TRBJ2-1, with 10 bases fitting TRBD2. J gave up 0 bases and V 6 bases, and 5 bases lay outside the gene matches. This CDR3 contains 16 residues. CDR1 is ENHRY and CDR2 is SYGVKD in the germline V gene. The CDR3 nucleotides read TGTGCCATCAGGGCTAGCGGGGGAAGCTCCTACAATGAGCAGTTCTTC. Residues: CAIRASGGSSYNEQFF.

This clonotype was found a few times. The chain joins TRBV5-6 to TRBJ2-2; perhaps D is TRBD1 or TRBD2 (6 bases each). Germline loops: CDR1 SGHDT, CDR2 YYEEEE. V gave up 4 bases and J gave up 6 bases, with 13 bases separating them. This CDR3 is built from 14 residues. CDR3 sequence (DNA): TGTGCCAGCAGCACCGGGGGCGGCCCCGGGGAGCTGTTTTTT. Amino acid sequence: CASSTGGGPGELFF. The entire variable domain, with the rest obtained from reference TRBV5-6 and TRBJ2-2, is as follows: DAGVTQSPTHLIKTRGQQVTLRCSPKSGHDTVSWYQQALGQGPQFIFQYYEEEERQRGNFPDRFSGHQFPNYSSELNVNALLLGDSALYLCASSTGGGPGELFFGEGSRLTVL.

This clonotype was counted a few times. This chain uses TRBV2 with TRBJ2-7; D is unresolved. V lost 10 bases to trimming and J lost 6 bases, with 13 bases between them. The CDR3 contains 11 residues. Germline V gene data show CDR1 as SNHLY and CDR2 as FYNNEI. The chain's CDR3 is CATEKTAEQYF. The CDR3 nucleotides are TGTGCCACGGAAAAGACGGCCGAGCAGTACTTC.

This clonotype showed up just a few times. The gene calls are TRBV24-1 and TRBJ2-2; 7 bases match TRBD1. Germline V gives CDR1 KGHDR, CDR2 SFDVKD. This CDR3 is built from 16 residues. Trimming cost V 4 bases and J 4 bases; bases outside gene matches: 8. The CDR3 DNA sequence: TGTGCCACCAGTGACACCGGGACAGCTTTCACCGGGGAGCTGTTTTTT. Residues: CATSDTGTAFTGELFF.

The J gene is TRBJ2-1, the V gene TRBV7-9; D is ambiguous. V lost 5 bases and J 5 bases, leaving 10 bases between the germline ends. CDR1 SEHNR and CDR2 FQNEAQ come from the germline V gene (reference sequence). CDR3 length equals 13 residues. The CDR3 protein is CASSVDPHNEQFF. For the CDR3, the DNA is TGTGCCAGCAGCGTCGACCCGCACAATGAGCAGTTCTTC.

The chain couples TRBV4-3 to TRBJ2-2; tentative D call: TRBD1 (6 bases). Germline values: CDR1 LGHNA, CDR2 YSLEER. V was cut by 0 bases and J by 4 bases, with 9 bases left in between. The CDR3 is 15 amino acids. This chain's CDR3 is CASSQERDTTGELFF. DNA for the CDR3: TGCGCCAGCAGCCAAGAACGGGACACCACCGGGGAGCTGTTTTTT.

CDR3 sequence: CASSPPGGIWETQYF. The CDR3 DNA sequence: TGTGCCAGCAGCCCCCCAGGAGGGATTTGGGAGACCCAGTACTTC. The chain links TRBV14 to TRBJ2-5, with a possible D match to TRBD2 (6 bases). CDR3 length: 15 residues. The V gene lost 4 bases and the J gene lost 5 bases, with 17 bases spanning the gap. CDR1 SGHDN and CDR2 FVKESK come from the germline V gene.

This clonotype was detected only a few times. The chain recombines TRBV7-2 with TRBJ1-1, with D unresolved. The CDR3 is 15 amino acids. V lost 6 bases and J 0 bases, leaving 14 bases between the germline ends. In germline, CDR1 is SGHTA, CDR2 FQGNSA. The DNA for the CDR3 is TGTGCCAGCAGACTTATTTCGGCAGTGAACACTGAAGCTTTCTTT. This encodes CASRLISAVNTEAFF.

The V gene is TRBV7-2, the J gene TRBJ2-5, with a weak D call TRBD2 (6 bases). Trimming removed 7 bases at V and 4 bases at J, with 16 bases between. This CDR3 is 14 amino acids long. Germline CDR1 is SGHTA and CDR2 is FQGNSA. CDR3 residues: CASTPPGLRETQYF. The CDR3 nucleotides read TGTGCCAGCACCCCTCCGGGACTGCGAGAGACCCAGTACTTC.